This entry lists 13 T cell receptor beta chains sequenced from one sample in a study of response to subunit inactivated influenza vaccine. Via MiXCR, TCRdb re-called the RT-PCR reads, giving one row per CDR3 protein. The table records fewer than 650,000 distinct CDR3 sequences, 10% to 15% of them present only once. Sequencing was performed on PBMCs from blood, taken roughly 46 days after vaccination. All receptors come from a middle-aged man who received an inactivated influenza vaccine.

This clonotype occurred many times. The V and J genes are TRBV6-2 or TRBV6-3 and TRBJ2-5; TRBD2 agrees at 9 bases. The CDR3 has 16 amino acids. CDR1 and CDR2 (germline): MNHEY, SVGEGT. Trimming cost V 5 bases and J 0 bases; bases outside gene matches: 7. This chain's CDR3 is CASSHRTSEYQETQYF. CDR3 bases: TGTGCCAGCAGTCACCGGACTAGCGAGTACCAAGAGACCCAGTACTTC.

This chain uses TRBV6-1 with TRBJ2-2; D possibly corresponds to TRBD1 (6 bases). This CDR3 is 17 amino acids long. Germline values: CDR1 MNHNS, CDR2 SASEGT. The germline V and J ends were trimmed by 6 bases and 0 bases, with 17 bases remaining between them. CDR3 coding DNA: TGTGCCAGCAGAACGCACCGGGACATCGCGAACACCGGGGAGCTGTTTTTT. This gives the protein CASRTHRDIANTGELFF.

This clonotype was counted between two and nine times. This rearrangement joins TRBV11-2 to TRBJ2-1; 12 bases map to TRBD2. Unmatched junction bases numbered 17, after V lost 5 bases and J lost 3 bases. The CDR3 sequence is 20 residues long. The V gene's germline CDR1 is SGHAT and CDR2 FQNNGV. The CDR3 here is CASSPRGGLAGGLFYNEQFF. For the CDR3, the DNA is TGTGCCAGCAGCCCGAGGGGTGGGCTAGCGGGAGGGCTATTCTACAATGAGCAGTTCTTC.

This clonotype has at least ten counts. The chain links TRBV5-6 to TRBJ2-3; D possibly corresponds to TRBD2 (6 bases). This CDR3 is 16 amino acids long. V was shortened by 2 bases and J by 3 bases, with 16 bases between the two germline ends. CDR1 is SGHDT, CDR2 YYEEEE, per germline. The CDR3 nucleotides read TGTGCCAGCAGCTTCCGCCGGGGGTATACGACAGATACGCAGTATTTT. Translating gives CASSFRRGYTTDTQYF.

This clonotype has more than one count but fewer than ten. CDR3 sequence reads: CASSLVGGLETQYF. CDR3 nucleotide sequence: TGTGCCAGCAGCTTAGTGGGGGGGCTAGAGACCCAGTACTTC. This chain joins TRBV7-2 and TRBJ2-5; D perhaps matches TRBD2 (7 bases). This CDR3 spans 14 amino acids. The germline V gene encodes CDR1 SGHTA and CDR2 FQGNSA. The V gene lost 1 base and the J gene lost 4 bases, with 10 bases spanning the gap.

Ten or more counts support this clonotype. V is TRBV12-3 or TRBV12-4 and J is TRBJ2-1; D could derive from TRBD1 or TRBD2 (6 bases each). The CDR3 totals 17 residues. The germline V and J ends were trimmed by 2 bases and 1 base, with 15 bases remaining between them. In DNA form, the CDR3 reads TGTGCCAGCAGTTTACGGGGGCGCCCGGAGTCCTACAATGAGCAGTTCTTC. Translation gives CASSLRGRPESYNEQFF.

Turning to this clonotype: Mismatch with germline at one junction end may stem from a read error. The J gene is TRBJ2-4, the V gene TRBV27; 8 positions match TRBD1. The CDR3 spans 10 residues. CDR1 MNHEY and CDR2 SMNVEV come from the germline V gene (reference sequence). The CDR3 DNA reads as TGTGCCAGCAGTGGACAGGGAAGGGACTTC. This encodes CASSGQGRDF.

The CDR3 region has the DNA TGTGCCAGCAGTTTTGGGGGACTAGCGGTCACAGATACGCAGTATTTT. Protein sequence: CASSFGGLAVTDTQYF. The rearrangement links TRBV28 to TRBJ2-3, with 11 bases matching TRBD2. V shed 3 bases, J shed 2 bases, and the junction held 4 bases outside the gene matches. This CDR3 has 16 residues. Germline values: CDR1 MDHEN, CDR2 SYDVKM.

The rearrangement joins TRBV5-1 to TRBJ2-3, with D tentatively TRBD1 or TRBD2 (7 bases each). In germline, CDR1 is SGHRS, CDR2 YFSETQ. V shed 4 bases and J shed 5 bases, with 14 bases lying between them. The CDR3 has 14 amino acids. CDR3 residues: CASSIRGDRDTQYF. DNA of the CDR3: TGCGCCAGCAGCATTCGGGGGGACAGAGATACGCAGTATTTT.

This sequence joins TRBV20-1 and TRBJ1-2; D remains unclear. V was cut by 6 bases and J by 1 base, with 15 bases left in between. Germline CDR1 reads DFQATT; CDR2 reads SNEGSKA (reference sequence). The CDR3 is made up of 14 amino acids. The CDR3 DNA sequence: TGCAGTGCGGCGATTGGGCGACTTAACTATGGCTACACCTTC. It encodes CSAAIGRLNYGYTF.

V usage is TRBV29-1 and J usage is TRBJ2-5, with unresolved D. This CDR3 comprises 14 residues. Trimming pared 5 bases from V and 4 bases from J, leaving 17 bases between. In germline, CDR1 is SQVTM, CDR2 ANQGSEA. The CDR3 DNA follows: TGCAGCGTTCGTGTCAAAGGCTCAATAGAGACCCAGTACTTC. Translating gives CSVRVKGSIETQYF.

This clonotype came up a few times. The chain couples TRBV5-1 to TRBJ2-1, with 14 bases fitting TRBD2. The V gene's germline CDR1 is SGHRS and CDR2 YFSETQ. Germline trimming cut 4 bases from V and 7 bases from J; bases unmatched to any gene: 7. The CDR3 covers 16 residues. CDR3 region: CASSTGTSGRGNEQFF. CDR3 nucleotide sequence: TGCGCCAGCAGCACCGGGACTAGCGGGAGAGGAAATGAGCAGTTCTTC.

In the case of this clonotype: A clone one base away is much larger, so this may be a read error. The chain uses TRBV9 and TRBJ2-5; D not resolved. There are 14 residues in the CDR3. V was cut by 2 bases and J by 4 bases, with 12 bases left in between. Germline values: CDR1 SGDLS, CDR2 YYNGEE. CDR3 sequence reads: CASSVVPNRETQYF. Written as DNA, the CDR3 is TGTGCCAGCAGCGTCGTACCTAATCGAGAGACCCAGTACTTC.